The rows below give T cell receptor beta chains drawn from one sample of a study of cytomegalovirus exposure and HLA in healthy donors. The data were produced by immunoSEQ multiplex PCR, yet TCRdb's version contains in-frame clones alone and is incomplete. The sample's table shows 100,000 or so clones. The sequenced sample was PBMCs. The source of these receptors is a woman in her 30s in good health and CMV-seronegative. Each CDR3 is given with its conserved first and last residue. The order of the fields is J gene, D gene, V gene, CDR3 DNA, CDR3 protein. D genes are given only for firm matches.

J gene: TRBJ1-2; D gene: NA; V gene: TRBV5-6; CDR3 DNA: TGTGCCAGCAGCCTCCAGGGTAACGACTATGGCTACACCTTC; CDR3 protein: CASSLQGNDYGYTF
J gene: TRBJ1-5; D gene: NA; V gene: TRBV30; CDR3 DNA: TGTGCCTGGAGTGCAGAATTAAATCAGCCCCAGCATTTT; CDR3 protein: CAWSAELNQPQHF
J gene: TRBJ2-3; D gene: NA; V gene: TRBV7-6; CDR3 DNA: TGTGCCACCTCAGGGGGAGGAACCACAGATACGCAGTATTTT; CDR3 protein: CATSGGGTTDTQYF
J gene: TRBJ2-7; D gene: NA; V gene: TRBV7-2; CDR3 DNA: TGTGCCAGCAGCTTCACAGTCAGCTCCTACGAGCAGTACTTC; CDR3 protein: CASSFTVSSYEQYF
J gene: TRBJ2-7; D gene: TRBD1; V gene: TRBV13; CDR3 DNA: TGTGCCAGCGGGACAGGGCGTCGAGAGGAGCAGTACTTC; CDR3 protein: CASGTGRREEQYF
J gene: TRBJ2-1; D gene: TRBD2; V gene: TRBV5-1; CDR3 DNA: TGCGCCAGCGCGGAAGGGGACCTAGCGGCGATGGAGCAGTTCTTC; CDR3 protein: CASAEGDLAAMEQFF
J gene: TRBJ2-2; D gene: TRBD2; V gene: TRBV9; CDR3 DNA: TGTGCCAGCAGCAACCAAGCGGGAGGGAACACCGGGGAGCTGTTTTTT; CDR3 protein: CASSNQAGGNTGELFF
J gene: TRBJ2-2; D gene: NA; V gene: TRBV9; CDR3 DNA: TGTGCCAGCAGCGTAGTTGGTATACGGGGCACCGGGGAGCTGTTTTTT; CDR3 protein: CASSVVGIRGTGELFF
J gene: TRBJ1-3; D gene: NA; V gene: TRBV25-1; CDR3 DNA: TGTGCCAGCAGTGAGCAGGGAACTGGAAACACCATATATTTT; CDR3 protein: CASSEQGTGNTIYF
J gene: TRBJ2-3; D gene: NA; V gene: TRBV18; CDR3 DNA: TGTGCCAGCTCACCCGCCAGACTCATCGATACGCAGTATTTT; CDR3 protein: CASSPARLIDTQYF
J gene: TRBJ1-1; D gene: NA; V gene: TRBV12-5; CDR3 DNA: TGTGCTAGTGCCCTCGGGGGAGAGACTGAAGCTTTCTTT; CDR3 protein: CASALGGETEAFF
J gene: TRBJ1-1; D gene: NA; V gene: TRBV7-9; CDR3 DNA: TGTGCCAGCAGCCCCTTTTCAGGGGAAACTGAAGCTTTCTTT; CDR3 protein: CASSPFSGETEAFF
J gene: TRBJ2-5; D gene: TRBD2; V gene: TRBV7-9; CDR3 DNA: TGTGCCAGCAGCCCATTAGCGGGTCCGCTCGAAGAGACCCAGTACTTC; CDR3 protein: CASSPLAGPLEETQYF
J gene: TRBJ2-1; D gene: TRBD2; V gene: TRBV11-2; CDR3 DNA: TGTGCCAGCAACCCGGGGGGGGGCGATGAGCAGTTCTTC; CDR3 protein: CASNPGGGDEQFF
J gene: TRBJ2-7; D gene: TRBD1; V gene: TRBV30; CDR3 DNA: TGTGCCTGGAGCCCCGGGACAGTCTCCTACGAGCAGTACTTC; CDR3 protein: CAWSPGTVSYEQYF
J gene: TRBJ1-6; D gene: NA; V gene: TRBV30; CDR3 DNA: TGTGCCTGGAGTGGCCCCCAGGGAATACACCACTTT; CDR3 protein: CAWSGPQGIHHF
J gene: TRBJ2-7; D gene: TRBD1; V gene: TRBV5-1; CDR3 DNA: TGCGCCAGCAGCCCGGACAGGTTCGGCGAGCAGTACTTC; CDR3 protein: CASSPDRFGEQYF
J gene: TRBJ1-5; D gene: NA; V gene: TRBV19; CDR3 DNA: TGTGCCAGTAGTGCCGGTAACCTGGGCAATCAGCCCCAGCATTTT; CDR3 protein: CASSAGNLGNQPQHF
J gene: TRBJ1-4; D gene: TRBD1; V gene: TRBV7-2; CDR3 DNA: TGTGCCAGCAGCCCATCGACAGGGGGATATGAAAAACTGTTTTTT; CDR3 protein: CASSPSTGGYEKLFF
J gene: TRBJ1-2; D gene: NA; V gene: TRBV28; CDR3 DNA: TGTGCCAGCAGACCACCAGGGGCTAGCAACATGGGATCCTATGGCTACACCTTC; CDR3 protein: CASRPPGASNMGSYGYTF
J gene: TRBJ2-7; D gene: TRBD2; V gene: TRBV6-5; CDR3 DNA: TGTGCCAGCAGTTACGACCTAGCGGGGGCCAACGAGCAGTACTTC; CDR3 protein: CASSYDLAGANEQYF
J gene: TRBJ2-4; D gene: NA; V gene: TRBV30; CDR3 DNA: TGTGCCTGGAGTCTGGGACTGAACAAAAACATTCAGTACTTC; CDR3 protein: CAWSLGLNKNIQYF
J gene: TRBJ1-2; D gene: TRBD1; V gene: TRBV15; CDR3 DNA: TGTGCCACCAGCAGGGGGACAGCAGGTGGCTACACCTTC; CDR3 protein: CATSRGTAGGYTF
J gene: TRBJ2-7; D gene: TRBD2; V gene: TRBV19; CDR3 DNA: TGTGCCAGACCGACTAGCGGGAAGGTCTACGAGCAGTACTTC; CDR3 protein: CARPTSGKVYEQYF
J gene: TRBJ1-5; D gene: NA; V gene: TRBV6-5; CDR3 DNA: TGTGCCAGCAGTCACCAGGAGGGTCAGCCCCAGCATTTT; CDR3 protein: CASSHQEGQPQHF
J gene: TRBJ1-6; D gene: NA; V gene: TRBV5-1; CDR3 DNA: TGCGCCAGCAGCTTGCTAGGGGGCTATAATTCACCCCTCCACTTT; CDR3 protein: CASSLLGGYNSPLHF
J gene: TRBJ2-7; D gene: TRBD2; V gene: TRBV12-5; CDR3 DNA: TGTGCTAGTGGTTTTCCGACTCGAGGGACTAGCGGGAGTGATGAGCAGTACTTC; CDR3 protein: CASGFPTRGTSGSDEQYF
J gene: TRBJ2-7; D gene: TRBD1; V gene: TRBV7-7; CDR3 DNA: TGTGCTAGCAGCCCAGGGGGCAACTCCTACGAGCAGTACTTC; CDR3 protein: CASSPGGNSYEQYF
J gene: TRBJ2-7; D gene: TRBD1; V gene: TRBV2; CDR3 DNA: TGTGCCAGCAGTCGGACAGGGACCGAGCAGTACTTC; CDR3 protein: CASSRTGTEQYF
J gene: TRBJ2-2; D gene: NA; V gene: TRBV6-6; CDR3 DNA: TGTGCCAGCAAAACTGGAGCGAACACCGGGGAGCTGTTTTTT; CDR3 protein: CASKTGANTGELFF
J gene: TRBJ2-1; D gene: NA; V gene: TRBV2; CDR3 DNA: TGTGCCAGCAAGAATGATGGGAGCTCCTACAATGAGCAGTTCTTC; CDR3 protein: CASKNDGSSYNEQFF
J gene: TRBJ1-2; D gene: TRBD1; V gene: TRBV7-2; CDR3 DNA: TGTGCCAGCAGCTTGCGGGACAGTGTCTATGGCTACACCTTC; CDR3 protein: CASSLRDSVYGYTF
J gene: TRBJ1-4; D gene: TRBD1; V gene: TRBV18; CDR3 DNA: TGTGCCAGCTCACCAAGAAAGGGGGCGGGAACTAATGAAAAACTGTTTTTT; CDR3 protein: CASSPRKGAGTNEKLFF
J gene: TRBJ2-1; D gene: NA; V gene: TRBV14; CDR3 DNA: TGTGCCAGCAGCCAAGATCCAGGGCCTAACAATGAGCAGTTCTTC; CDR3 protein: CASSQDPGPNNEQFF
J gene: TRBJ2-5; D gene: TRBD1; V gene: TRBV10-3; CDR3 DNA: TGTGCCATCAGTGACGACAGGGGAGGAGAGACCCAGTACTTC; CDR3 protein: CAISDDRGGETQYF
J gene: TRBJ1-5; D gene: TRBD1; V gene: TRBV2; CDR3 DNA: TGTGCCAGCAGGTACGACGGGACAGTCATAAATCAGCCCCAGCATTTT; CDR3 protein: CASRYDGTVINQPQHF
J gene: TRBJ2-7; D gene: NA; V gene: TRBV7-6; CDR3 DNA: TGTGCCAGCAGCTCCCAGGGTGGAACCTACGAGCAGTACTTC; CDR3 protein: CASSSQGGTYEQYF
J gene: TRBJ2-7; D gene: NA; V gene: TRBV2; CDR3 DNA: TGTGCCAGCAGTGAAGGGGCGGGGGCTGGAATCTACGAGCAGTACTTC; CDR3 protein: CASSEGAGAGIYEQYF
J gene: TRBJ2-3; D gene: TRBD1; V gene: TRBV29-1; CDR3 DNA: TGCAGCGTTGGCGACAGGGATTTCTTCACAGATACGCAGTATTTT; CDR3 protein: CSVGDRDFFTDTQYF
J gene: TRBJ1-1; D gene: NA; V gene: TRBV28; CDR3 DNA: TGTGCCAGCAGTCGAATACCTGGGGCGATCGGCACTGAAGCTTTCTTT; CDR3 protein: CASSRIPGAIGTEAFF
J gene: TRBJ2-1; D gene: TRBD1; V gene: TRBV28; CDR3 DNA: TGTGCCAGCAGCTGGAGGACAGGGACGGGTGAGCAGTTCTTC; CDR3 protein: CASSWRTGTGEQFF
J gene: TRBJ1-1; D gene: NA; V gene: TRBV6-6; CDR3 DNA: TGTGCCAGCAGTTACGAGGGTGGGGTAGCTGAAGCTTTCTTT; CDR3 protein: CASSYEGGVAEAFF
J gene: TRBJ2-7; D gene: TRBD1; V gene: TRBV6-1; CDR3 DNA: TGTGCCAGCAGGGACAGGGGGCCGTACGAGCAGTACTTC; CDR3 protein: CASRDRGPYEQYF
J gene: TRBJ2-3; D gene: NA; V gene: TRBV28; CDR3 DNA: TGTGCCAGCAGTTTAGATCAGGGGGGAACAGATACGCAGTATTTT; CDR3 protein: CASSLDQGGTDTQYF
J gene: TRBJ2-3; D gene: TRBD2; V gene: TRBV7-9; CDR3 DNA: TGTGCCAGCAGCTTTCCCGGCGGGAGTCGGACAGATACGCAGTATTTT; CDR3 protein: CASSFPGGSRTDTQYF
J gene: TRBJ1-6; D gene: TRBD1; V gene: TRBV13; CDR3 DNA: TGTGCCAGCAGCTTAGGACCGGGACAGAGTAATTCACCCCTCCACTTT; CDR3 protein: CASSLGPGQSNSPLHF
J gene: TRBJ1-4; D gene: NA; V gene: TRBV6-1; CDR3 DNA: TGTGCCAGTGGAGACCTCGACCTTAATGAAAAACTGTTTTTT; CDR3 protein: CASGDLDLNEKLFF
J gene: TRBJ2-7; D gene: TRBD2; V gene: TRBV9; CDR3 DNA: TGTGCCAGCAGCGCCAAATTGCGGGGGGAGGATGAGCAGTACTTC; CDR3 protein: CASSAKLRGEDEQYF
J gene: TRBJ1-5; D gene: NA; V gene: TRBV2; CDR3 DNA: TGTGCCAGCAGTGTTGGCAGGGCACGGCAGCCCCAGCATTTT; CDR3 protein: CASSVGRARQPQHF
J gene: TRBJ1-6; D gene: NA; V gene: TRBV4-1; CDR3 DNA: TGCGCCAGCAGCCAAGTAGAGGGCCAACTTTCACCCCTCCACTTT; CDR3 protein: CASSQVEGQLSPLHF
J gene: TRBJ2-1; D gene: TRBD2; V gene: TRBV6-1; CDR3 DNA: TGTGCCAGCAGTGGGATAGCGGGGGCTTTTGAGCAGTTCTTC; CDR3 protein: CASSGIAGAFEQFF